This passage covers 19 T cell receptor beta chains from one sample sequenced in a study of T-cell memory formation after mild COVID-19. One entry per CDR3 protein, called by TCRdb with MiXCR from the 5' RACE reads. This sample has about 100,000 distinct CDR3 sequences, with roughly an eighth found just once. The source material was PBMCs or a T cell subset sorted from them (not recorded which). Receptors originate from a man aged 18-30 years who had mild COVID-19 (a few samples of this study predate the infection). Cell type and time point are not known.

The chain couples TRBV4-1 to TRBJ1-1, with a weak D call TRBD1 (6 bases). V lost 3 bases and J 11 bases, leaving 28 bases between the germline ends. This CDR3 has 17 amino acids. CDR1 is MGHRA, CDR2 YSYEKL, per germline. DNA for the CDR3: TGCGCCAGCAGCCACCATCAGGGGCAGGGTTTCAGTCGTGACGCTTTCTTT. Protein: CASSHHQGQGFSRDAFF.

This clonotype was recorded many times. The CDR3 bases are TGTGCCAGCCAAAGGGGGACCGAACGAAGGTGGGGTGAAAAACTGTTTTTT. It encodes CASQRGTERRWGEKLFF. The J gene is TRBJ1-4, the V gene TRBV27, with TRBD1 as a possible D gene (6 bases). V dropped 8 bases and J dropped 7 bases, with 26 bases sitting between them. Germline V gene lookup returns CDR1 MNHEY and CDR2 SMNVEV (reference sequence). CDR3 length equals 17 residues.

The V and J genes are TRBV10-3 and TRBJ2-3, with 7 bases that match TRBD2. The CDR3 sequence is 15 residues long. Unmatched junction bases numbered 5, after V lost 4 bases and J lost 1 base. Germline CDR1 and CDR2: ENHRY and SYGVKD. The CDR3 bases are TGTGCCATCAGTGTACCAGCGGGGCGCACAGATACGCAGTATTTT. It codes for CAISVPAGRTDTQYF.

The rearrangement uses TRBV7-3 and TRBJ2-3, with D tentatively TRBD1 (5 bases). Looked up from germline, CDR1 is SGHTA and CDR2 is FQGTGA. This CDR3 contains 15 residues. The V end was cut by 5 bases, the J end by 2 bases, with 14 bases between. The CDR3 sequence: CASSPWGPATDTQYF. In DNA form, the CDR3 reads TGTGCCAGCAGCCCCTGGGGCCCTGCCACAGATACGCAGTATTTT.

The chain carries TRBV27 and TRBJ1-5, with D maybe TRBD1 (6 bases). The CDR3 length is 15 residues. Germline loops: CDR1 MNHEY, CDR2 SMNVEV (reference sequence). The V and J ends lost 6 bases and 0 bases respectively, with 12 bases between them. CDR3 sequence reads: CASRSTGYSNQPQHF. CDR3 nucleotide sequence: TGTGCCAGCAGATCAACAGGGTATAGCAATCAGCCCCAGCATTTT.

The rearrangement uses TRBV6-2 or TRBV6-3 and TRBJ2-1, with 11 bases matching TRBD2. V gave up 10 bases and J gave up 3 bases; unmatched junction bases: 8. The CDR3 contains 15 residues. Germline V lookup: CDR1 MNHEY, CDR2 SVGEGT. In DNA, the CDR3 is TGTGCCATCTCCCTGGGGACTAGCGGCTACAATGAGCAGTTCTTC. Protein: CAISLGTSGYNEQFF.

This clonotype occurred a few times. CDR3 sequence (DNA): TGCGCCAGCAGCCCTGGGACAGGGTCGGGCGACGAGCAGTACTTC. It specifies CASSPGTGSGDEQYF. This sequence joins TRBV5-1 and TRBJ2-7; 9 nucleotides agree with TRBD1. Looked up from germline, CDR1 is SGHRS and CDR2 is YFSETQ. V gave up 4 bases and J gave up 5 bases; unmatched junction bases: 10. The CDR3 extends over 15 amino acids.

The table lists this clonotype with a few counts. This chain connects TRBV24-1 to TRBJ2-5, with unresolved D. This CDR3 spans 15 amino acids. V gave up 0 bases and J gave up 5 bases, with 12 bases separating them. The germline V gene has CDR1 KGHDR and CDR2 SFDVKD. The CDR3 DNA reads as TGTGCCACCAGTGATTTGGGCAGTACATCGGAGACCCAGTACTTC. Its protein product is CATSDLGSTSETQYF.

The rearrangement joins TRBV19 to TRBJ2-3, with unresolved D. The CDR3 is 13 residues long. V was shortened by 3 bases and J by 4 bases, with 8 bases between the two germline ends. Germline lookup yields CDR1 LNHDA and CDR2 SQIVND (reference sequence). CDR3 sequence reads: CASSMENADTQYF. For the CDR3, the DNA is TGTGCCAGTAGTATGGAGAACGCAGATACGCAGTATTTT.

This clonotype was seen a few times. V is TRBV7-8 and J is TRBJ1-4, with 7 bases that match TRBD1. Germline CDR1 SGHVS, CDR2 FQNEAQ. V shed 1 base, J shed 10 bases, and the junction held 6 bases outside the gene matches. CDR3 length: 14 amino acids. CDR3 bases: TGTGCCAGCAGCTTAGAGCAGGGGGGTGGAAAACTGTTTTTT. Its protein is CASSLEQGGGKLFF.

This clonotype turned up a few times. The chain carries TRBV12-3 or TRBV12-4 and TRBJ2-7, with a possible D match to TRBD1 (5 bases). Trimming pared 5 bases from V and 3 bases from J, leaving 17 bases between. This CDR3 is built from 15 residues. CDR3 region: CASSPSTSRGYEQYF. The CDR3 nucleotides are TGTGCCAGCAGTCCATCCACTTCAAGGGGCTACGAGCAGTACTTC.

This clonotype was seen more than once but under ten times. This chain connects TRBV7-8 to TRBJ1-5; weak D call: TRBD1 (6 bases). Germline V gene sequence: CDR1 SGHVS, CDR2 FQNEAQ. V lost 5 bases and J 2 bases, leaving 13 bases between the germline ends. This CDR3 is 15 amino acids long. The CDR3 nucleotides read TGTGCCAGCAGCAAACAGGGAGTCGGCAATCAGCCCCAGCATTTT. Translated: CASSKQGVGNQPQHF.

This chain uses TRBV4-1 with TRBJ2-2; D tentatively fits TRBD1 or TRBD2 (6 bases each). V lost 1 base and J 7 bases, leaving 13 bases between the germline ends. The V gene's germline CDR1 is MGHRA and CDR2 YSYEKL. This CDR3 region has 15 residues. CDR3 region: CASSQVEGGIGELFF. DNA of the CDR3: TGCGCCAGCAGCCAAGTGGAGGGGGGAATCGGGGAGCTGTTTTTT.

V usage is TRBV27 and J usage is TRBJ1-2, with 7 bases fitting TRBD1. This CDR3 spans 12 amino acids. Trimming at V came to 5 bases and at J to 8 bases, leaving 5 bases not matched to a gene. Per germline, CDR1 MNHEY and CDR2 SMNVEV (reference sequence). The CDR3 DNA follows: TGTGCCAGCAGTGAACAGGGGCGAGGCTACACCTTC. Encoded protein: CASSEQGRGYTF.

This clonotype was counted between two and nine times. The chain uses TRBV5-1 and TRBJ1-5; 7 bases map to TRBD1. J was trimmed by 2 bases and V by 0 bases; bases with no gene match: 2. The CDR3 is 15 residues long. CDR1 is SGHRS, CDR2 YFSETQ, per germline. In DNA, the CDR3 is TGCGCCAGCAGCTTGGGACAGGGCGGCAATCAGCCCCAGCATTTT. Residues: CASSLGQGGNQPQHF.

This clonotype was seen at least ten times. The V and J genes are TRBV7-9 and TRBJ2-3; tentatively, D is TRBD2 (5 bases). In germline, CDR1 is SEHNR, CDR2 FQNEAQ (reference sequence). The CDR3 spans 13 residues. V was shortened by 7 bases and J by 4 bases, with 12 bases between the two germline ends. CDR3 region: CASTRGFSDTQYF. The CDR3 DNA reads TGTGCCAGCACCCGGGGATTTTCAGATACGCAGTATTTT.

The chain is built from TRBV25-1 and TRBJ1-1; no reliable D call. V was shortened by 4 bases and J by 6 bases, with 6 bases between the two germline ends. Germline loops: CDR1 MGHDK, CDR2 SYGVNS. The CDR3 is 11 residues long. In nucleotides, the CDR3 is TGTGCCAGCAGTGCCGACGCTGAAGCTTTCTTT. Its protein product is CASSADAEAFF.

Only a few counts were recorded for this clonotype. CDR3 bases: TGTGCCAGCAGCTTAGGACAGGGTTTCACCGGGGAGCTGTTTTTT. Translating gives CASSLGQGFTGELFF. V is TRBV7-6 and J is TRBJ2-2; 7 bases are shared with TRBD1. Germline CDR1 and CDR2: SGHVS and FNYEAQ. The V gene end was trimmed by 1 base and the J gene end by 4 bases; junction bases not matched to a gene: 3. The CDR3 totals 15 residues. Filled out from reference TRBV7-6 and TRBJ2-2, the complete variable domain reads GAGVSQSPRYKVTKRGQDVALRCDPISGHVSLYWYRQALGQGPEFLTYFNYEAQQDKSGLPNDRFSAERPEGSISTLTIQRTEQRDSAMYRCASSLGQGFTGELFFGEGSRLTVL.

In its sample, this clonotype was seen a few times. This sequence joins TRBV7-6 and TRBJ2-3; 9 nucleotides agree with TRBD2. The germline V gene encodes CDR1 SGHVS and CDR2 FNYEAQ. This CDR3 contains 19 residues. The V segment lost 4 bases and the J segment 0 bases; nucleotides outside the gene matches: 14. CDR3 protein: CASSSSPYNLAGSTDTQYF. CDR3 bases: TGTGCCAGCAGCTCCAGCCCCTACAACCTAGCGGGGAGCACAGATACGCAGTATTTT.